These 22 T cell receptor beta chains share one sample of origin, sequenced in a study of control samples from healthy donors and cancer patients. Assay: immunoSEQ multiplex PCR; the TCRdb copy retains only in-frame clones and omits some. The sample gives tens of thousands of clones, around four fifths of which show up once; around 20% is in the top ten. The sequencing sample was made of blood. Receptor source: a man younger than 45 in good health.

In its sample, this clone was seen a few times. This CDR3 is CASSERGRSGYTF. CDR3 sequence (DNA): TGTGCCAGCAGTGAAAGGGGGCGAAGTGGCTACACCTTC. This chain uses TRBV6-1 with TRBJ1-2; 7 nucleotides line up with TRBD1. V was pared by 2 bases and J by 7 bases, with 4 bases of the junction left unmatched. The germline CDR1 and CDR2 sequences are MNHNS and SASEGT. CDR3 length: 13 amino acids.

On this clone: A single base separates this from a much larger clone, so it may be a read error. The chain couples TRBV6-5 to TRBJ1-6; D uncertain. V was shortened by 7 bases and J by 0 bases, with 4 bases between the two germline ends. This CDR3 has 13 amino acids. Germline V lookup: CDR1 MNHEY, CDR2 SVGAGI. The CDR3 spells CASKSSYNSPLHF. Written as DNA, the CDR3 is TGTGCCAGCAAGAGCTCCTATAATTCACCCCTCCACTTT.

CDR3 sequence (DNA): TGCGCCAGCAGCGCCCTGAAGGGGGCAGGAAACGAGCAGTACTTC. Protein: CASSALKGAGNEQYF. The gene calls are TRBV4-1 and TRBJ2-7, with 7 bases lining up with TRBD1. V lost 5 bases, J lost 5 bases, and 12 bases stayed unmatched. CDR1 and CDR2 (germline): MGHRA, YSYEKL. The CDR3 has 15 amino acids.

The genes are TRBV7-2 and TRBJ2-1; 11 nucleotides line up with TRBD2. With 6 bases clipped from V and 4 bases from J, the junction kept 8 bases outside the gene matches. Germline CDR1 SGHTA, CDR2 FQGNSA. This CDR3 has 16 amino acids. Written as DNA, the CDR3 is TGTGCCAGCAGTCGCACTAGCGGGGGTGTTTACAATGAGCAGTTCTTC. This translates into CASSRTSGGVYNEQFF. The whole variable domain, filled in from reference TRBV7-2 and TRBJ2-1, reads GAGVSQSPSNKVTEKGKDVELRCDPISGHTALYWYRQSLGQGLEFLIYFQGNSAPDKSGLPSDRFSAERTGGSVSTLTIQRTQQEDSAVYLCASSRTSGGVYNEQFFGPGTRLTVL.

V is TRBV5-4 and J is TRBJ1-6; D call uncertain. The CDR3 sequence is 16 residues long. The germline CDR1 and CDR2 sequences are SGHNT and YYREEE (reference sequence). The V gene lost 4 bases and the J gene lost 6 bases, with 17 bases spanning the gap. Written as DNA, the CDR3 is TGTGCCAGCAGCCCGGAAAGGACCCGCAGTAATTCACCCCTCCACTTT. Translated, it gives CASSPERTRSNSPLHF. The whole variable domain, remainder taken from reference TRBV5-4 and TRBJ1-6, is ETGVTQSPTHLIKTRGQQVTLRCSSQSGHNTVSWYQQALGQGPQFIFQYYREEENGRGNFPPRFSGLQFPNYSSELNVNALELDDSALYLCASSPERTRSNSPLHFGNGTRLTVT.

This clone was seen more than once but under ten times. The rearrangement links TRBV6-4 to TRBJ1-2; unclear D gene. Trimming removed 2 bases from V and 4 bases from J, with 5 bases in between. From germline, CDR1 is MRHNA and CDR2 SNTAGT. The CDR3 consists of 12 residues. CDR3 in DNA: TGTGCCAGCAGTGACGGCGGCTATGGCTACACCTTC. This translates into CASSDGGYGYTF.

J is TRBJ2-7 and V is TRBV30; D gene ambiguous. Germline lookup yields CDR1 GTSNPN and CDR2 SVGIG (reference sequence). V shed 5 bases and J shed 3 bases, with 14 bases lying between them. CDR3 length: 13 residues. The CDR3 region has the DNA TGTGCCTGGTCGGGTCATAGTAGCTACGAGCAGTACTTC. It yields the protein CAWSGHSSYEQYF.

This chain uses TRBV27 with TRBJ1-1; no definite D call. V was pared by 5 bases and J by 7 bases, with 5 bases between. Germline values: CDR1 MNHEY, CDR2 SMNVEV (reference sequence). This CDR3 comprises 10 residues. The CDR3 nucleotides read TGTGCCAGCAGTGTCAATGAAGCTTTCTTT. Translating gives CASSVNEAFF.

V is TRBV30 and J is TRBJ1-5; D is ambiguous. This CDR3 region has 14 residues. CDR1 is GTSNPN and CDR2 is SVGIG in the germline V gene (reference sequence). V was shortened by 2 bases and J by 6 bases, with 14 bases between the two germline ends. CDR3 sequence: CAWSSEVRGQPQHF. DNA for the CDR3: TGTGCCTGGAGTTCCGAAGTTCGGGGTCAGCCCCAGCATTTT.

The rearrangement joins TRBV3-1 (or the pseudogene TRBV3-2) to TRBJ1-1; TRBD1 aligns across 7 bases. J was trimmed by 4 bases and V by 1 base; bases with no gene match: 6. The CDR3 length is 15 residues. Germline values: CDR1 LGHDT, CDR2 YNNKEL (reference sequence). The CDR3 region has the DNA TGTGCCAGCAGCCAAGGCCGACAGGGAGGCACTGAAGCTTTCTTT. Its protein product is CASSQGRQGGTEAFF.

CDR3 protein: CASSPSRGDTGELFF. CDR3 coding DNA: TGTGCCAGCTCACCATCCAGGGGAGATACCGGGGAGCTGTTTTTT. The genes are TRBV18 and TRBJ2-2; TRBD1 might be the D (6 bases). CDR3 size: 15 residues. Germline V CDR1 and CDR2: KGHSH, LQKENI. The ends were cut back, 2 bases at V and 5 bases at J, with 12 bases in the middle.

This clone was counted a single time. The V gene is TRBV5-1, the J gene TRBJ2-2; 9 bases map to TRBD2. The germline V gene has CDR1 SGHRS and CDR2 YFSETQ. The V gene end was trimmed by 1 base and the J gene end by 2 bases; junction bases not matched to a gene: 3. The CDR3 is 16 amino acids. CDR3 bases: TGCGCCAGCAGCTTGAGCGGGGGGCCCAACACCGGGGAGCTGTTTTTT. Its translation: CASSLSGGPNTGELFF.

CDR3 residues: CASSRSTNEKLFF. The CDR3 bases are TGTGCCAGCAGCCGCTCAACTAATGAAAAACTGTTTTTT. The rearrangement links TRBV12-3 or TRBV12-4 to TRBJ1-4; D is unresolved. The CDR3 extends over 13 amino acids. Trimming cost V 6 bases and J 0 bases, with 5 bases left between them.

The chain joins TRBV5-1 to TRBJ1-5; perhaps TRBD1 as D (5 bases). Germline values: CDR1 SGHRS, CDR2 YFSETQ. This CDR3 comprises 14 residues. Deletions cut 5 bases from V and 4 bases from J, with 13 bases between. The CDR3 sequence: CASSPGRNNQPQHF. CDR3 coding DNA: TGCGCCAGCAGTCCGGGACGGAATAATCAGCCCCAGCATTTT.

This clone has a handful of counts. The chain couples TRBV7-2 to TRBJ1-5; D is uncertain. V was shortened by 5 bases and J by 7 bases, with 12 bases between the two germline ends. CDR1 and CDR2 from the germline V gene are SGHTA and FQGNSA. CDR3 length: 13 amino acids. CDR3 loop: CASSPAAAQPQHF. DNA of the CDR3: TGTGCCAGCAGCCCCGCAGCGGCGCAGCCCCAGCATTTT.

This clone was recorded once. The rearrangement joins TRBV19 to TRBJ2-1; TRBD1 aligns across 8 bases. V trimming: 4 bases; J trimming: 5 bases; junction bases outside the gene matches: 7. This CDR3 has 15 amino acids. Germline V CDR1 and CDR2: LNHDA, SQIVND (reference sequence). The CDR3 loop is CASSTTRTGHNEQFF. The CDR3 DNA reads TGTGCCAGTAGTACGACAAGGACAGGGCACAATGAGCAGTTCTTC.

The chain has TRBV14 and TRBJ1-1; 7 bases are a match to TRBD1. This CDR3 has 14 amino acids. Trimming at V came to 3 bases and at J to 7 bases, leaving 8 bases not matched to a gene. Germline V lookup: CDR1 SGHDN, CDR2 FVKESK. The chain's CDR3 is CASSQNRGTSEAFF. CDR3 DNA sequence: TGTGCCAGCAGCCAGAACAGGGGAACCAGTGAAGCTTTCTTT.

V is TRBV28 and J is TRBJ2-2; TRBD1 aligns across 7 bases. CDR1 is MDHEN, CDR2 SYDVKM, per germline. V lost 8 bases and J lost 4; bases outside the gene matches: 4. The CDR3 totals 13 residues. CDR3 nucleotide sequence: TGTGCCAGCCTTACAGGGGTCACCGGGGAGCTGTTTTTT. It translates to CASLTGVTGELFF.

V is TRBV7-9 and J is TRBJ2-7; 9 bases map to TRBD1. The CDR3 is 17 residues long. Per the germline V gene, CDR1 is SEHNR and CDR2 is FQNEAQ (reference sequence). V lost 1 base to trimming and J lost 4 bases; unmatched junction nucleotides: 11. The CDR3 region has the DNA TGTGCCAGCAGCTTAGGTTCTTCGGGACAGGGTGGGTACGAGCAGTACTTC. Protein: CASSLGSSGQGGYEQYF.

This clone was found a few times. CDR3 in DNA: TGTGCCAGCAGGGGGTATGCAACTAATGAAAAACTGTTTTTT. Translated: CASRGYATNEKLFF. The chain carries TRBV2 and TRBJ1-4; no clear D. Trimming stripped 6 bases from V and 0 bases from J, with 8 bases between. Germline CDR1 is SNHLY and CDR2 is FYNNEI. This CDR3 contains 14 residues.

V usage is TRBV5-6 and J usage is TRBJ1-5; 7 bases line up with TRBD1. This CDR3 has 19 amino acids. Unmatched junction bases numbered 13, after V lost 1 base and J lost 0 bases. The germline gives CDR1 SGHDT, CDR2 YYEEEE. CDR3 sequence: CASSLRAGQGVYSNQPQHF. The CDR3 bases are TGTGCCAGCAGCTTGAGGGCAGGGCAGGGGGTTTATAGCAATCAGCCCCAGCATTTT. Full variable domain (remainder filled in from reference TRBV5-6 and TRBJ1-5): DAGVTQSPTHLIKTRGQQVTLRCSPKSGHDTVSWYQQALGQGPQFIFQYYEEEERQRGNFPDRFSGHQFPNYSSELNVNALLLGDSALYLCASSLRAGQGVYSNQPQHFGDGTRLSIL.

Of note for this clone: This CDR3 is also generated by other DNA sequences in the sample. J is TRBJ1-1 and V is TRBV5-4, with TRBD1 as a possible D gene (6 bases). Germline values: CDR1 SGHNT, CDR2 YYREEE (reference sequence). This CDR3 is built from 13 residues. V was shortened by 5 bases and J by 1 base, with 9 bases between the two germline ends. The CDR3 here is CASSLTGNTEAFF. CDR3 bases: TGTGCCAGCAGTTTGACAGGGAACACTGAAGCTTTCTTT.